Presented here are 30 T cell receptor beta chains from one specimen sequenced in a study of blood T cell repertoires in COVID-19. Generated by immunoSEQ multiplex PCR, the TCRdb table keeps only in-frame clones and is missing some. The profile shows around 260,000 clones, roughly 89% of them singletons. The sequencing sample was made of peripheral blood. Receptors were obtained from a woman in her twenties or thirties with active or convalescent COVID-19.

This chain links TRBV9 with TRBJ1-2; 9 bases match TRBD1. CDR3 length equals 15 residues. Per the germline V gene, CDR1 is SGDLS and CDR2 is YYNGEE. Losses at the gene ends were 4 bases for V and 6 bases for J; bases not matched to a gene: 10. CDR3 sequence: CASSPAGQGTNGYTF. CDR3 nucleotides: TGTGCCAGCAGCCCTGCCGGACAGGGGACTAATGGCTACACCTTC.

V gene TRBV10-3 combines with J gene TRBJ2-7, with 8 bases that match TRBD1. The CDR3 is 15 residues long. Germline V CDR1 and CDR2: ENHRY, SYGVKD. The V gene end was trimmed by 3 bases and the J gene end by 2 bases; junction bases not matched to a gene: 6. The CDR3 loop reads CAISDQGAITYEQYF. CDR3 nucleotides: TGTGCCATCAGTGATCAGGGGGCAATCACCTACGAGCAGTACTTC.

This rearrangement joins TRBV18 to TRBJ2-2; tentative D call: TRBD1 (6 bases). V lost 1 base, J lost 5 bases, and 8 bases lay in between. The CDR3 is 14 residues long. Germline lookup yields CDR1 KGHSH and CDR2 LQKENI. The CDR3 region is CASSPRTATGELFF. In DNA, the CDR3 is TGTGCCAGCTCACCACGGACAGCAACCGGGGAGCTGTTTTTT.

V is TRBV10-2 and J is TRBJ1-6; D is perhaps TRBD1 (5 bases). The CDR3 totals 13 residues. Germline V CDR1 and CDR2: WSHSY, SAAADI. Trimming left V 3 bases short and J 6 bases short, with 6 bases between. The chain's CDR3 is CASSDQGNSPLHF. CDR3 in DNA: TGCGCCAGCAGTGACCAGGGTAATTCACCCCTCCACTTT.

This clone was detected only once. The V gene is TRBV19, the J gene TRBJ1-2; D not certain. CDR3 length: 12 residues. Germline-derived CDR1 and CDR2 are LNHDA and SQIVND (reference sequence). Between the trimmed V and J ends, which lost 3 bases and 8 bases, there was a span of 10 bases. CDR3 nucleotides: TGTGCCAGTAGTATGAGAAGAGGGGGCTACACCTTC. Amino acids: CASSMRRGGYTF.

The J gene is TRBJ2-1, the V gene TRBV24-1; 12 nucleotides line up with TRBD2. The length of the CDR3 is 14 residues. V was clipped by 7 bases and J by 4 bases; unmatched bases: 1. Germline loops: CDR1 KGHDR, CDR2 SFDVKD. The chain's CDR3 is CATRLAGGYNEQFF. The CDR3 DNA reads TGTGCCACCAGACTAGCGGGGGGTTACAATGAGCAGTTCTTC.

In regard to this clone: At the DNA level, this CDR3 is encoded by other sequences in the same sample as well. This rearrangement joins TRBV6-1 to TRBJ1-2; the D gene is possibly TRBD1 (5 bases). This CDR3 contains 13 residues. CDR1 and CDR2 from the germline V gene are MNHNS and SASEGT. Trimming took off 1 base at V and 4 bases at J, with 7 bases between the two ends. The CDR3 coding sequence is TGTGCCAGCAGTGAAGACAGGATCTATGGCTACACCTTC. The encoded protein is CASSEDRIYGYTF.

The chain combines TRBV5-1 with TRBJ1-2, with TRBD1 matching over 8 bases. The CDR3 sequence is 15 residues long. Germline V CDR1 and CDR2: SGHRS, YFSETQ. Losses at the gene ends were 0 bases for V and 6 bases for J; bases not matched to a gene: 7. This CDR3 is CASSLDTGGKNGYTF. For the CDR3, the DNA is TGCGCCAGCAGCTTGGATACAGGGGGTAAGAATGGCTACACCTTC. The full variable domain, completed using reference TRBV5-1 and TRBJ1-2, is KAGVTQTPRYLIKTRGQQVTLSCSPISGHRSVSWYQQTPGQGLQFLFEYFSETQRNKGNFPGRFSGRQFSNSRSEMNVSTLELGDSALYLCASSLDTGGKNGYTFGSGTRLTVV.

The chain employs TRBV4-3 and TRBJ2-7; D may be TRBD1 (5 bases). The ends were cut back, 3 bases at V and 0 bases at J, with 15 bases in the middle. Germline assignment: CDR1 LGHNA and CDR2 YSLEER. The CDR3 sequence is 16 residues long. The CDR3 DNA is TGCGCCAGCAGCCAGGGGTACAGGTCGAGCTCCTACGAGCAGTACTTC. It specifies CASSQGYRSSSYEQYF.

This chain connects TRBV4-2 to TRBJ1-1; 12 bases fit TRBD1. The trim removed 4 bases at V and 5 bases at J, leaving 8 bases unmatched. Germline V gene data show CDR1 as LGHNA and CDR2 as YNFKEQ. The CDR3 spans 16 residues. The CDR3 spells CASSPTGTGGETEAFF. The CDR3 coding sequence is TGTGCCAGCAGCCCAACCGGGACAGGGGGCGAGACTGAAGCTTTCTTT.

The rearrangement joins TRBV2 to TRBJ2-2, with D tentatively TRBD1 (6 bases). V was trimmed by 2 bases and J by 7 bases, leaving 11 bases between them. Germline V gene data show CDR1 as SNHLY and CDR2 as FYNNEI. This CDR3 region has 14 residues. This chain's CDR3 is CASSEQGSDGELFF. In DNA, the CDR3 is TGTGCCAGCAGTGAACAGGGGTCTGACGGGGAGCTGTTTTTT.

This clone was counted once. The genes are TRBV4-3 and TRBJ2-3; 14 bases agree with TRBD2. Trimming at V came to 0 bases and at J to 5 bases, leaving 4 bases not matched to a gene. Germline V gives CDR1 LGHNA, CDR2 YSLEER. The CDR3 has 17 amino acids. The CDR3 region is CASSQDGGTSGGDTQYF. The CDR3 DNA follows: TGCGCCAGCAGCCAAGATGGGGGGACTAGCGGGGGAGATACGCAGTATTTT.

The CDR3 DNA follows: TGCGCCAGCAGCTGGGGACAGGGGCCGTACGAGCAGTACTTC. Its protein product is CASSWGQGPYEQYF. The J gene is TRBJ2-7, the V gene TRBV5-1, with TRBD1 matching 10 bases. Trimming cost V 3 bases and J 4 bases; bases outside gene matches: 4. Germline CDR1 SGHRS, CDR2 YFSETQ. The CDR3 length is 14 residues.

This clone was seen a single time. V is TRBV12-3 or TRBV12-4 and J is TRBJ1-2; 12 bases align to TRBD1. The ends lost 6 bases at V and 6 bases at J; junction bases unmatched: 2. The length of the CDR3 is 13 residues. CDR3 in amino acids: CASSRDRGHGYTF. The CDR3 coding sequence is TGTGCCAGCAGCCGGGACAGGGGGCATGGCTACACCTTC.

The gene calls are TRBV19 and TRBJ1-4; D remains ambiguous. Trimming removed 6 bases at V and 7 bases at J, with 12 bases between. This CDR3 has 13 residues. Per germline, CDR1 LNHDA and CDR2 SQIVND (reference sequence). The chain's CDR3 is CASSPDRVEKLFF. CDR3 nucleotide sequence: TGTGCCAGTAGCCCCGACCGGGTTGAAAAACTGTTTTTT.

The gene calls are TRBV7-2 and TRBJ1-1; 9 bases align to TRBD1. The junction had 5 bases not matched to a gene; V was cut back by 5 bases and J by 7 bases. Per germline, CDR1 SGHTA and CDR2 FQGNSA. The CDR3 totals 13 residues. This CDR3 reads CASSVQGAYEAFF. CDR3 coding DNA: TGTGCCAGCAGCGTACAGGGGGCGTATGAAGCTTTCTTT.

The chain combines TRBV23-1 with TRBJ1-2, with a tentative D call TRBD1 (6 bases). TRBV23-1 is assigned to the ORF class and has an uncertain function. Trimming left V 3 bases short and J 8 bases short, with 16 bases between. CDR3 length equals 14 residues. The CDR3 spells CASSQPTGTGGYTF. Here the CDR3 DNA reads TGCGCCAGCAGTCAGCCGACAGGAACGGGGGGCTACACCTTC.

This clone was counted a single time. This sequence joins TRBV2 and TRBJ2-3; 10 nucleotides match TRBD2. The CDR3 consists of 13 residues. J was trimmed by 8 bases and V by 5 bases; bases with no gene match: 4. Germline V gene lookup returns CDR1 SNHLY and CDR2 FYNNEI. The CDR3 reads CASSIAGGTTQYF. CDR3 DNA sequence: TGTGCCAGCAGTATAGCGGGGGGTACTACGCAGTATTTT.

The chain recombines TRBV28 with TRBJ2-4, with 8 bases fitting TRBD1. The germline V gene has CDR1 MDHEN and CDR2 SYDVKM. The trim removed 8 bases at V and 3 bases at J, leaving 9 bases unmatched. The CDR3 is made up of 15 amino acids. CDR3 region: CASYGRGQDKNIQYF. The CDR3 nucleotides are TGTGCCAGCTACGGCCGGGGACAGGACAAAAACATTCAGTACTTC.

This chain connects TRBV4-1 to TRBJ1-2; TRBD1 agrees at 12 bases. The CDR3 is 19 amino acids. Trimming cost V 0 bases and J 1 base; bases outside gene matches: 9. The V gene's germline CDR1 is MGHRA and CDR2 YSYEKL. The CDR3 DNA is TGCGCCAGCAGCCAAGATTTTTGGGGACAGGGGGCCTTTAACTATGGCTACACCTTC. Residues: CASSQDFWGQGAFNYGYTF.

For this clone: The same CDR3 also results from other DNA sequences found in this sample. This rearrangement joins TRBV7-9 to TRBJ2-3; 7 nucleotides align to TRBD2. The V segment lost 5 bases and the J segment 5 bases; nucleotides outside the gene matches: 1. The CDR3 covers 12 residues. Germline-derived CDR1 and CDR2 are SEHNR and FQNEAQ (reference sequence). CDR3 coding DNA: TGTGCCAGCAGCCCGGGGGGAGATACGCAGTATTTT. This translates into CASSPGGDTQYF.

The V gene is TRBV5-1, the J gene TRBJ2-1; TRBD1 aligns across 9 bases. Germline loops: CDR1 SGHRS, CDR2 YFSETQ. The CDR3 contains 14 residues. V lost 7 bases and J lost 4; bases outside the gene matches: 6. CDR3: CASADRGTYNEQFF. In DNA form, the CDR3 reads TGCGCCAGCGCCGACAGGGGGACATACAATGAGCAGTTCTTC.

This rearrangement joins TRBV30 to TRBJ1-6; the match to TRBD1 covers 7 bases. In germline, CDR1 is GTSNPN, CDR2 SVGIG (reference sequence). This CDR3 has 15 residues. J gave up 6 bases and V 2 bases, and 7 bases lay outside the gene matches. The CDR3 bases are TGTGCCTGGAGTCCAGGGGGACACTTTAATTCACCCCTCCACTTT. Translation gives CAWSPGGHFNSPLHF.

The chain links TRBV15 to TRBJ1-2; 7 nucleotides align to TRBD1. Looked up from germline, CDR1 is LNHNV and CDR2 is YYDKDF (reference sequence). V lost 0 bases to trimming and J lost 5 bases; unmatched junction nucleotides: 6. The CDR3 covers 15 residues. CDR3 protein: CATSRDQGERYGYTF. CDR3 nucleotides: TGTGCCACCAGCAGAGATCAGGGGGAAAGGTATGGCTACACCTTC.

The V and J genes are TRBV6-5 and TRBJ2-2, with a weak D call TRBD1 (6 bases). This CDR3 is built from 13 residues. Germline CDR1 MNHEY, CDR2 SVGAGI. V gave up 7 bases and J gave up 6 bases, with 12 bases separating them. CDR3 in DNA: TGTGCCAGCACCTTACAGGGCCCCGGGGAGCTGTTTTTT. It encodes CASTLQGPGELFF.

A remark on this clone: Other DNA sequences in the same sample also yield this CDR3. V and J are TRBV5-1 and TRBJ2-7; weak D call: TRBD2 (6 bases). CDR1 is SGHRS and CDR2 is YFSETQ in the germline V gene. The CDR3 contains 14 residues. Trimming removed 4 bases from V and 0 bases from J, with 11 bases in between. CDR3 sequence (DNA): TGCGCCAGCAGCCCAAGGGACTTCTCCTACGAGCAGTACTTC. It codes for CASSPRDFSYEQYF.

The J gene is TRBJ1-1, the V gene TRBV18; no reliable D call. Germline V gene lookup returns CDR1 KGHSH and CDR2 LQKENI. This CDR3 is built from 14 residues. V gave up 5 bases and J gave up 0 bases, with 10 bases separating them. The CDR3 DNA follows: TGTGCCAGCTCATCCAGGAACATGAACACTGAAGCTTTCTTT. It encodes CASSSRNMNTEAFF.

This sequence joins TRBV29-1 and TRBJ2-6; D not resolved. Trimming removed 6 bases from V and 0 bases from J, with 18 bases in between. The germline CDR1 and CDR2 sequences are SQVTM and ANQGSEA. The CDR3 totals 17 residues. CDR3 sequence reads: CSVGTVQVSSGANVLTF. The DNA for the CDR3 is TGCAGCGTGGGCACCGTGCAGGTTAGCTCTGGGGCCAACGTCCTGACTTTC.

This chain uses TRBV10-3 with TRBJ2-5; maybe TRBD2 (6 bases). V was trimmed by 6 bases and J by 3 bases, leaving 11 bases between them. This CDR3 comprises 13 residues. Germline CDR1 is ENHRY and CDR2 is SYGVKD. CDR3: CAISRDLKETQYF. In DNA, the CDR3 is TGTGCCATCAGCCGGGACTTAAAAGAGACCCAGTACTTC.

The chain uses TRBV10-3 and TRBJ2-1; maybe TRBD2 (5 bases). The CDR3 contains 14 residues. Germline loops: CDR1 ENHRY, CDR2 SYGVKD. Trimming pared 4 bases from V and 0 bases from J, leaving 7 bases between. Here the CDR3 reads CAISVRASYNEQFF. The CDR3 nucleotides are TGTGCCATCAGTGTGAGGGCCTCCTACAATGAGCAGTTCTTC.